This TCR beta chain was found in a study of circulating and synovial CD4+ cells in juvenile arthritis (dated by TCRdb to between 2013 and 2015). Looking at the study overall: TCRbeta CDR3 repertoires of circulating HLA-DR+ CD4 T cells, bulk blood CD4 T cells and synovial CD4 T cells were compared within each patient. Repertoire sequencing was performed with the aim of confirming enrichment of synovial clonotypes in a circulating synovial-like CD4 T cell subset.

The CDR3 starts with the cysteine, ends with the phenylalanine, and has 16 residues. Just CDR3 DNA is preserved here, 48 bases in frame from base 1. Compared with germline, V lacks 3 bases and J lacks 5 bases; bases without a gene match: 9. The germline V gene specifies SGDLS as CDR1 and YYNGEE as CDR2. Donors of the sequenced samples were patients with active juvenile idiopathic arthritis. Right after thawing, the cells went straight into sorting, and Live/Dead Fixable Near-IR Stain was used to exclude dead cells. Library prep was done by the immunoSEQ multiplex PCR assay. TCRbeta CDR3 sequencing was carried out by an external provider as a commercial service. The authors' pipeline ran thus. The analyses used productive nucleotide sequences together with amino acid sequences obtained by in silico translation. Diversity was quantified by Renyi entropy over a range of alpha values, with sample size equalised by taking the median of 200 repeated subsamples. Pairwise repertoire distance was calculated as one minus the Chao-modified Jaccard index, correcting for under-sampling, and used for clustering. Frequency-weighted overlap with synovial clonotypes was calculated across 200 sample sizes, using 200 draws without replacement for each, and the value reported was the one at the size of the smaller sample. Here the immuneACCESS table is served through TCRdb, limited to in-frame sequences with V and J called. Missing clones are a known gap in these copies; in checked studies unresolved V genes cover under half, and the rest lacks a known reason. V, J and clone size are taken as reported in that table, and D and trimming were inferred from the DNA itself. The sample table shows 15,000 to 20,000 clones, and around 91% are seen once. The top ten clonotypes cover approximately 0.71% of the sample.

Points the paper makes about the study in general: Synovial and circulating pathogenic-like lymphocyte repertoires were less diverse than bulk blood CD4 repertoires, and some CPL samples were as oligoclonal as synovium. Because T cell genome counts differed by at least an order of magnitude between CPL and bulk blood CD4 samples, sample-size effects were addressed. Circulating pathogenic-like lymphocytes clustered together with synovial T cells, and compared with bulk blood, the circulating pathogenic-like lymphocytes shared a substantially higher fraction of CDR3 sequences with synovium. The difference between circulating pathogenic-like lymphocytes and bulk blood T cells was not detected by traditional Vbeta family usage analysis. Because overlap with synovium was found to increase with sequencing depth, the full repertoire overlap was likely underestimated by the measured shared-clonotype fractions.

For this clone: This receptor's antigen is unknown. Base qualities are not provided; no much larger clone lies one nucleotide away.

The chain is encoded by TRBV9 joined to TRBJ2-7; the central 12 bases match TRBD1. This receptor was identified in a human donor with juvenile idiopathic arthritis. The specimen sequenced was CD4+ T cells from blood. The DNA is TGTGCCAGCAGCGCTCCCGGGACAGGGGGCCGCGACGAGCAGTACTTC. Translated, this is CASSAPGTGGRDEQYF.